This note documents a single T cell receptor (beta chain) sequence. Its antigen is still unknown. Everyone in the study who had HIV was treated in the United States. The CDR3 has 16 amino acids. Germline V CDR1 and CDR2: MNHEY, SMNVEV (reference sequence). Trimming stripped 6 bases from V and 3 bases from J, with 17 bases between. The data belong to a study of long-term antiretroviral therapy in people with HIV. Overall study findings and caveats: Regardless of time point, clones expanded before ART dominated the repertoire. Absence of data on ART adherence, viral resistance or therapy changes was noted. Versus controls, repertoires in people with HIV had narrower CDR3 length ranges.

Running of the v3.0 immunoSEQ assay took place at survey level. Some clones are missing from TCRdb's copy, which holds only in-frame ones; the method was immunoSEQ multiplex PCR. The table records under 20,000 clones, more than 80% of them present only once. The receptor was derived from a man aged 50-59 years with HIV. The V gene is TRBV27, the J gene TRBJ2-2, with D perhaps TRBD1 or TRBD2 (5 bases each). This material consisted of unsorted PBMCs, taken 4.2 years after starting antiretroviral therapy. In DNA, the CDR3 is TGTGCCAGCAGCCGCCAGGGACGAATCCACACCGGGGAGCTGTTTTTT. Encoded protein: CASSRQGRIHTGELFF.